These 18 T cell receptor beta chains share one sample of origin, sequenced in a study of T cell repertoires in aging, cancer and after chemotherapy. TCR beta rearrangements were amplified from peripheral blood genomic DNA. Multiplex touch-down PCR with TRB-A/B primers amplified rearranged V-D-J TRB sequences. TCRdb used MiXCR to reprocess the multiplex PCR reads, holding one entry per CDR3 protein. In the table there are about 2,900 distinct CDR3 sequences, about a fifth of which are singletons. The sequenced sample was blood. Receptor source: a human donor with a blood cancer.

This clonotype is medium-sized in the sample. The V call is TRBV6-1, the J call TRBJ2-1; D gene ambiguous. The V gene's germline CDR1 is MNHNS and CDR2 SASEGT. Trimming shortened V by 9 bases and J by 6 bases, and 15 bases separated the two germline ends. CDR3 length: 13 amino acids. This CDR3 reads CASLGPFPNEQFF. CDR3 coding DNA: TGTGCCAGTCTCGGGCCCTTCCCCAATGAGCAGTTCTTC.

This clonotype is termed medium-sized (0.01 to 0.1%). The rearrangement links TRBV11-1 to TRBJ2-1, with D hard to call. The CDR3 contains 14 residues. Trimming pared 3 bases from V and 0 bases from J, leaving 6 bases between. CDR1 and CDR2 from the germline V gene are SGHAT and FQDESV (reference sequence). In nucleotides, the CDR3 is TGTGCCAGCAGCTTGGAATACTCCTACAATGAGCAGTTCTTC. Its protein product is CASSLEYSYNEQFF.

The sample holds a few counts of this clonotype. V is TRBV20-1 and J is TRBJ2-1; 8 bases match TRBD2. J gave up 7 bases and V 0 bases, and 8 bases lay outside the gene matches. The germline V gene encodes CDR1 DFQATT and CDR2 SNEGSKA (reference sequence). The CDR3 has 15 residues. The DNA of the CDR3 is TGCAGTGCTAGAGACTCAGCGGGAGTATTAAATGAGCAGTTCTTC. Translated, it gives CSARDSAGVLNEQFF.

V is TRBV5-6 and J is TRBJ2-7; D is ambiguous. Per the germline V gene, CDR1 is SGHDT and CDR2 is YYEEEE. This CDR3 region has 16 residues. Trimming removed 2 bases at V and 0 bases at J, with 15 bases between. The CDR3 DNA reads TGTGCCAGCAGCTTTTTAGGAGTACTGAGCTCCTACGAGCAGTACTTC. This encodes CASSFLGVLSSYEQYF.

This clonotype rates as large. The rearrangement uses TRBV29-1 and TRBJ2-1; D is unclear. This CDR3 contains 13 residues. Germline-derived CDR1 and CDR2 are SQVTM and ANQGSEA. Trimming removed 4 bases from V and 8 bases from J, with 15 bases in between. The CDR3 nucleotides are TGCAGCGTTGTGAAGGTGCCGAGCTATGAGCAGTTCTTC. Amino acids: CSVVKVPSYEQFF.

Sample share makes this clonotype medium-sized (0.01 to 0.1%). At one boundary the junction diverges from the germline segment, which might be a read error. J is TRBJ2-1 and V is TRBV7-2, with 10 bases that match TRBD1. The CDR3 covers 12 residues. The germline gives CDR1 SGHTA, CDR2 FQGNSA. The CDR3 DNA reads TGTGCCAGCAGCCCCTGGACAGGGGGGGTGTCCTTC. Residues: CASSPWTGGVSF.

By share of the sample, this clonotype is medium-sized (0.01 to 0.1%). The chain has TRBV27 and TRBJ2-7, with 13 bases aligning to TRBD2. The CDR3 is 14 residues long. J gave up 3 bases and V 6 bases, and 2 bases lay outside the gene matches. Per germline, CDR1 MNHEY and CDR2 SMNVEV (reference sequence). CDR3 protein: CASSRTSGSYEQYF. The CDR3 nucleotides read TGTGCCAGCAGCAGGACTAGCGGGAGCTACGAGCAGTACTTC.

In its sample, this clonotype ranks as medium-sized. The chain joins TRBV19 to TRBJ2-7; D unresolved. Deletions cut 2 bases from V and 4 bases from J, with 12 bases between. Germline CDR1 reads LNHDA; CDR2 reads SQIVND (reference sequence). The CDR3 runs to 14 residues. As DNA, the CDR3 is TGTGCCAGTAGTATACTATCTAGACCATACGAGCAGTACTTC. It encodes CASSILSRPYEQYF.

The CDR3 spells CASSLGQGGGYEQYF. CDR3 nucleotide sequence: TGTGCCAGCAGCTTGGGACAGGGGGGCGGTTACGAGCAGTACTTC. This chain joins TRBV5-6 and TRBJ2-7; 9 bases line up with TRBD1. The junction had 5 bases not matched to a gene; V was cut back by 0 bases and J by 4 bases. Germline assignment: CDR1 SGHDT and CDR2 YYEEEE. The CDR3 runs 15 residues.

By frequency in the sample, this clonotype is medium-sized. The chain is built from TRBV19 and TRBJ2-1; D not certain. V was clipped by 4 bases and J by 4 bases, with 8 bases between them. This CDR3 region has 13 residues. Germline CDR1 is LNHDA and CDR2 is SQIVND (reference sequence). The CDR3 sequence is CASSTLDYNEQFF. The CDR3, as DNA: TGTGCCAGTAGTACTCTGGATTACAATGAGCAGTTCTTC.

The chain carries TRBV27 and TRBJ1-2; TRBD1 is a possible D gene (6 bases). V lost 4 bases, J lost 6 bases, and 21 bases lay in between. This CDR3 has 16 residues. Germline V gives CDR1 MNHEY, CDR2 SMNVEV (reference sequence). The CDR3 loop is CASSSPLTGLRDGYTF. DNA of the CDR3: TGTGCCAGCAGTTCTCCCTTAACAGGGTTGAGAGATGGCTACACCTTC.

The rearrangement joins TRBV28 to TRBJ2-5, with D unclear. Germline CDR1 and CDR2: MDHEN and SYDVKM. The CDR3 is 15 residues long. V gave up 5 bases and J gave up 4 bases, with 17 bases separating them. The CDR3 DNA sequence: TGTGCCAGCAGTCTGGTCACTCCCGCCGGAGAGACCCAGTACTTC. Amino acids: CASSLVTPAGETQYF. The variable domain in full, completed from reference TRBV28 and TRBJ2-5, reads DVKVTQSSRYLVKRTGEKVFLECVQDMDHENMFWYRQDPGLGLRLIYFSYDVKMKEKGDIPEGYSVSREKKERFSLILESASTNQTSMYLCASSLVTPAGETQYFGPGTRLLVL.

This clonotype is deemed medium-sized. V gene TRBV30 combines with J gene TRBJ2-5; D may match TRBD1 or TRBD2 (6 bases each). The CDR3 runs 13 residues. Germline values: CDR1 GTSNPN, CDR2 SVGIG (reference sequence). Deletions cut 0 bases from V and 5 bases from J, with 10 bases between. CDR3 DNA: TGTGCCTGGAGTGTAGGGGGGCTGGAGACCCAGTACTTC. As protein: CAWSVGGLETQYF. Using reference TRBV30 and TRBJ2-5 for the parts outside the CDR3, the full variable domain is SQTIHQWPATLVQPVGSPLSLECTVEGTSNPNLYWYRQAAGRGLQLLFYSVGIGQISSEVPQNLSASRPQDRQFILSSKKLLLSDSGFYLCAWSVGGLETQYFGPGTRLLVL.

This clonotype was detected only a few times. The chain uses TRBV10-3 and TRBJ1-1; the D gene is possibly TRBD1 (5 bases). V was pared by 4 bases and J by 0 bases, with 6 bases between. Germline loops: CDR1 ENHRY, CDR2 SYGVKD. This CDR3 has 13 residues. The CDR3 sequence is CAISGQMNTEAFF. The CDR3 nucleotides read TGTGCCATCAGTGGACAGATGAACACTGAAGCTTTCTTT.

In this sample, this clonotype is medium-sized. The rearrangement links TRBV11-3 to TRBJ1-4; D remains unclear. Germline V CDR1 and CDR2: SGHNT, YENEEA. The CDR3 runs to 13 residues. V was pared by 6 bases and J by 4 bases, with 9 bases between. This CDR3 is CASSRTINEKLFF. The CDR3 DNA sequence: TGTGCCAGCAGTCGTACTATTAATGAAAAACTGTTTTTT.

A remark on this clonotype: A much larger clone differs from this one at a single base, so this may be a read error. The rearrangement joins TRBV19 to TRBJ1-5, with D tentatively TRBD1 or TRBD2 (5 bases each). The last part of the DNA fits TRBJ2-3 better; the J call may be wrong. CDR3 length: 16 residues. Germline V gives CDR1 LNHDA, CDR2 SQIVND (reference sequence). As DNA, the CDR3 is TGTGCCAGTACCGAGGGGAAGGGAATCAGCAATCAGCCCCAGTATTTT. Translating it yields CASTEGKGISNQPQYF.

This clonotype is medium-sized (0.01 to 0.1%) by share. CDR3 amino acids: CAIMGDPYNEQFF. CDR3 DNA: TGTGCCATCATGGGGGACCCCTACAATGAGCAGTTCTTC. The chain uses TRBV10-3 and TRBJ2-1, with D possibly being TRBD1 or TRBD2 (5 bases each). The CDR3 is 13 amino acids. V was clipped by 7 bases and J by 2 bases, with 9 bases between them. Germline CDR1 reads ENHRY; CDR2 reads SYGVKD.

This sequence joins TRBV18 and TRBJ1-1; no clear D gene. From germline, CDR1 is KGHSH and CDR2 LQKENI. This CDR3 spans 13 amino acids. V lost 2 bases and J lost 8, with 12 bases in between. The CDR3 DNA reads TGTGCCAGCTCACCAGGGGAGCGGTCGGAAGCTTTCTTT. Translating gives CASSPGERSEAFF.